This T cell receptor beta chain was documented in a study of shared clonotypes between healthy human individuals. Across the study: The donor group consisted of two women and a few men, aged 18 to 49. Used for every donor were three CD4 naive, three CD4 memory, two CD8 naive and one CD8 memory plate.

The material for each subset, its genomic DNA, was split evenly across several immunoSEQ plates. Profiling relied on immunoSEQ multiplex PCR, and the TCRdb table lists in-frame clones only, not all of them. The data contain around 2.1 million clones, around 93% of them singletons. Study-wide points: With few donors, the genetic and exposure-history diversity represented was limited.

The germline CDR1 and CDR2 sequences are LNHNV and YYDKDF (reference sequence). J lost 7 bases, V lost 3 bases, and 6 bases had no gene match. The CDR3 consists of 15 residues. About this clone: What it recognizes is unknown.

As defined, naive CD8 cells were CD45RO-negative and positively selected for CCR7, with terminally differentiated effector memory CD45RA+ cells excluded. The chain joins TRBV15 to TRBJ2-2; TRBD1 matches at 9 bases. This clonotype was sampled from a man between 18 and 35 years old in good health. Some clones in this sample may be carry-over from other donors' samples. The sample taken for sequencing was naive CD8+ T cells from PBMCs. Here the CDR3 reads CATSSGTGSNGELFF. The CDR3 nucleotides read TGTGCCACCAGCAGCGGGACAGGGTCGAACGGGGAGCTGTTTTTT.